The text below deals with one T cell receptor beta chain. Its matching antigen is unknown. This CDR3 spans 16 amino acids. CDR1 and CDR2 (germline): SEHNR, FQNEAQ (reference sequence). With 5 bases removed from V and 5 bases from J, the gap between germline ends came to 19 bases. Prior autoimmune disease or systemic immunosuppression barred patients. Profiled with immunoSEQ multiplex PCR; TCRdb holds only in-frame clones, not every one. This table holds tens of thousands of clones, about 88% found once. The data derive from a study of OX40 agonist ivuxolimab in advanced cancers. Study background: Partial responses were recorded for three patients, including one with hepatocellular carcinoma and two with cutaneous melanoma.

General study results and limits: Dose levels from 0.1 to 3.0 mg/kg saw CD4+ and CD8+ blood T cells expand clonally by week 6. Averaging showed that CD8+ T cells had more expanded clones than CD4+ did.

The chain recombines TRBV7-9 with TRBJ2-1; the D is unclear. The starting material was CD4+ or CD8+ T cells sorted from blood, obtained in a trial of the OX40 agonist ivuxolimab. This sequence was found in an adult with an advanced solid tumor such as melanoma, head and neck, liver or kidney cancer. Here the CDR3 DNA reads TGTGCCAGCAGCCCCCCTGGGCAGGCTGGGAACAATGAGCAGTTCTTC. Amino acid sequence: CASSPPGQAGNNEQFF.